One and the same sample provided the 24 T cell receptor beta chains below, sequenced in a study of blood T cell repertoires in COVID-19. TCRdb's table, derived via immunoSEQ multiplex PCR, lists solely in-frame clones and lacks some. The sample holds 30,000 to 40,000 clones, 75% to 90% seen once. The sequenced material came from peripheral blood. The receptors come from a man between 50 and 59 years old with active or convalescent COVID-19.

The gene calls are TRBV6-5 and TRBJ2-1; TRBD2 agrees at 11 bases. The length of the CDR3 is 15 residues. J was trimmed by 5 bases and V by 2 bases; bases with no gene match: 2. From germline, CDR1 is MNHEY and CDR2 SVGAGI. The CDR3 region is CASSYPGLADNEQFF. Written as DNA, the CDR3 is TGTGCCAGCAGTTACCCGGGACTAGCGGACAATGAGCAGTTCTTC.

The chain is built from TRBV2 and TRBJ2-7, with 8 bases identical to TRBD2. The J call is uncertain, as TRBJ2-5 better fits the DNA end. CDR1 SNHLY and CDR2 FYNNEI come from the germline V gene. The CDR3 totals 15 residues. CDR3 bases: TGTGCCAGCAGAGAATGGACTAGCCCCCAAGAGACCCAGTACTTC. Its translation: CASREWTSPQETQYF.

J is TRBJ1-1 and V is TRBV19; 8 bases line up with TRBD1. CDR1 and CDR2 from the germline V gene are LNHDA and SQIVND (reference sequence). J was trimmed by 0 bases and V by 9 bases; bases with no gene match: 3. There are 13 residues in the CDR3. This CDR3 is CASLTGVNTEAFF. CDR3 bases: TGTGCCAGCTTGACAGGGGTGAACACTGAAGCTTTCTTT.

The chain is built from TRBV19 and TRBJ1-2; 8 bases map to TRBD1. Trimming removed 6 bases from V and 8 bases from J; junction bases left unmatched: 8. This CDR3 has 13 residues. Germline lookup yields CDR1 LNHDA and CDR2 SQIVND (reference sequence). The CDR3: CASSRNDRGGYTF. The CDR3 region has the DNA TGTGCCAGTAGCCGAAACGACAGGGGCGGCTACACCTTC.

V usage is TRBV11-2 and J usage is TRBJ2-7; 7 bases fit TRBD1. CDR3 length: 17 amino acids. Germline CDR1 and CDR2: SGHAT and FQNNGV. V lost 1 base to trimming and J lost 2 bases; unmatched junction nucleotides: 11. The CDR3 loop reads CASSLVPRGPLTYEQYF. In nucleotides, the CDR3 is TGTGCCAGCAGCTTAGTCCCAAGGGGGCCCTTAACCTACGAGCAGTACTTC. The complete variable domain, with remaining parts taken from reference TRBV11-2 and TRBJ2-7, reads EAGVAQSPRYKIIEKRQSVAFWCNPISGHATLYWYQQILGQGPKLLIQFQNNGVVDDSQLPKDRFSAERLKGVDSTLKIQPAKLEDSAVYLCASSLVPRGPLTYEQYFGPGTRLTVT.

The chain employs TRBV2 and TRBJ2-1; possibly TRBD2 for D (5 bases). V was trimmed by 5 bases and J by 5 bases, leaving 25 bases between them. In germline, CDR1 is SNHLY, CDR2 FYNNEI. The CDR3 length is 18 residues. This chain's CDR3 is CASSYNVGNSPLNNEQFF. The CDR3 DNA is TGTGCCAGCAGTTATAATGTCGGGAACTCCCCGCTAAACAATGAGCAGTTCTTC.

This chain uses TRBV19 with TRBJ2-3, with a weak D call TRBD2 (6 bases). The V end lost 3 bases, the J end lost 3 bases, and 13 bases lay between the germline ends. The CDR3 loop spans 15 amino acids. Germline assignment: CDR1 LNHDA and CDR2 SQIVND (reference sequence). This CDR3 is CASSIWSGGTDTQYF. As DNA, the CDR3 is TGTGCCAGTAGTATTTGGAGCGGAGGGACAGATACGCAGTATTTT.

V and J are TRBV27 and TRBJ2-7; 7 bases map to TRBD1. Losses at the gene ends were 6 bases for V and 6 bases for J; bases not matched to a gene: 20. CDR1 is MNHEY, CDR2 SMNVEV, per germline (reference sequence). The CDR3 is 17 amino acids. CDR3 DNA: TGTGCCAGCAGGTTCCTCACAGCTCGGGACAGTTACGTCGAGCAGTACTTC. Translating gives CASRFLTARDSYVEQYF.

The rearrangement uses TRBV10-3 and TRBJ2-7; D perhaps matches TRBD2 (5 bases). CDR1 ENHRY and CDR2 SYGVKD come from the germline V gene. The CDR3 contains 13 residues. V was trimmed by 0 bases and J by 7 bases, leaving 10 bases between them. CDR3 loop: CAISESSAGEQYF. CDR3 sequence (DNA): TGTGCCATCAGTGAGTCCAGTGCGGGTGAGCAGTACTTC.

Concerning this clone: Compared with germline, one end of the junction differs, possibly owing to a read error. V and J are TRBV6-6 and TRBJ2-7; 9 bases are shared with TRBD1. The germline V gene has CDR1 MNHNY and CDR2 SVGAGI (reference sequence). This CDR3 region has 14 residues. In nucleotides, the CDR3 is TGTGCCAGCAATTACGGGGACAGGGCCTACGAGCAGTACTTC. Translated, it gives CASNYGDRAYEQYF.

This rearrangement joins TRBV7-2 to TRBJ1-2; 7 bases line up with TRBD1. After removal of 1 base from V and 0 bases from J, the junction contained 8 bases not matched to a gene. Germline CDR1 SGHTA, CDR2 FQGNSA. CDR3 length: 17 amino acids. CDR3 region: CASSLDPSTGTNYGYTF. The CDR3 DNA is TGTGCCAGCAGCTTAGACCCCTCGACAGGGACTAACTATGGCTACACCTTC.

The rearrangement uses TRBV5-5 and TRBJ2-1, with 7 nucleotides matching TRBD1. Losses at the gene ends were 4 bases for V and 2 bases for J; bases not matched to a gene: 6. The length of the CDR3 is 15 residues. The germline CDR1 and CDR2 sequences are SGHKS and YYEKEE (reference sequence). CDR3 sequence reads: CASSLTGPAYNEQFF. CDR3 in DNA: TGTGCCAGCAGCCTGACAGGGCCCGCCTACAATGAGCAGTTCTTC.

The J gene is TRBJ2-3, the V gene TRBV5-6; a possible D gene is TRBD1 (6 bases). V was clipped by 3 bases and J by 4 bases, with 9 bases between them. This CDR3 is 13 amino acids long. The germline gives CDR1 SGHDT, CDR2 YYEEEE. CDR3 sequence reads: CASSWGHSDTQYF. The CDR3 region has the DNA TGTGCCAGCAGCTGGGGACATTCAGATACGCAGTATTTT.

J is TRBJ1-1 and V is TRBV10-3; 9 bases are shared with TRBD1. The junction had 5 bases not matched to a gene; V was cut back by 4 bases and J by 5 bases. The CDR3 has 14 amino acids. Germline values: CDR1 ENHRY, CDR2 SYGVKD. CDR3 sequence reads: CAISATGGETEAFF. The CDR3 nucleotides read TGTGCCATCAGTGCCACAGGGGGCGAAACTGAAGCTTTCTTT.

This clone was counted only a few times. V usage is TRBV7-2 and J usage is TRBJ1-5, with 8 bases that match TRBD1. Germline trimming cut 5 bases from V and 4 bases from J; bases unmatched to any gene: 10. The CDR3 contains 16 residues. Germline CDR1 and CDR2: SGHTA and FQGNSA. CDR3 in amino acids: CASSQQGQASNQPQHF. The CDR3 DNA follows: TGTGCCAGCAGCCAACAGGGACAGGCAAGTAATCAGCCCCAGCATTTT.

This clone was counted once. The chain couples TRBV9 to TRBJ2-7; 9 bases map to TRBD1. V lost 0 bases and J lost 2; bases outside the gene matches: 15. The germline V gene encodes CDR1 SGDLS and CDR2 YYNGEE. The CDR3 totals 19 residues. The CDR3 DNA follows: TGTGCCAGCAGCGTAGTGAAAGGGACAGGGTATCGGGAGACCTACGAGCAGTACTTC. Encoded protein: CASSVVKGTGYRETYEQYF. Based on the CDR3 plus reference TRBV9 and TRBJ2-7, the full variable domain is DSGVTQTPKHLITATGQRVTLRCSPRSGDLSVYWYQQSLDQGLQFLIQYYNGEERAKGNILERFSAQQFPDLHSELNLSSLELGDSALYFCASSVVKGTGYRETYEQYFGPGTRLTVT.

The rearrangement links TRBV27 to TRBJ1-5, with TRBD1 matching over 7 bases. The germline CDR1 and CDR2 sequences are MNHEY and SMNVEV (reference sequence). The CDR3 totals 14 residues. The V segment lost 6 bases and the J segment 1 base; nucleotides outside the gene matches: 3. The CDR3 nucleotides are TGTGCCAGCAGGGAGACAGGGAGCAATCAGCCCCAGCATTTT. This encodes CASRETGSNQPQHF.

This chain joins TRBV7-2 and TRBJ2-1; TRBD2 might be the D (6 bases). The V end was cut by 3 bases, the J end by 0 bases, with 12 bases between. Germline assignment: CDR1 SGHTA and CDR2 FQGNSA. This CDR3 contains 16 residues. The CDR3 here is CASSLRFGSSYNEQFF. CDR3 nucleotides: TGTGCCAGCAGCTTGCGGTTCGGGAGCTCCTACAATGAGCAGTTCTTC.

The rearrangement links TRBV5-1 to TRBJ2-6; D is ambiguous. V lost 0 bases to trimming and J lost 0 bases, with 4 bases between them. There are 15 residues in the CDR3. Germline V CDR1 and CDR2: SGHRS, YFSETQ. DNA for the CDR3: TGCGCCAGCAGCTTGGAGAGCTCTGGGGCCAACGTCCTGACTTTC. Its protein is CASSLESSGANVLTF.

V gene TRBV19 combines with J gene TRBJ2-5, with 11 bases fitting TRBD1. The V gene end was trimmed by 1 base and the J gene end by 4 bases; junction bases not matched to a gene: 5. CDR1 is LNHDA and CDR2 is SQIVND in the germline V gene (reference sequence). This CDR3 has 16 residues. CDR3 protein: CASSIADRGLGETQYF. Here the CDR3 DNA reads TGTGCCAGTAGTATAGCGGACAGGGGGCTAGGAGAGACCCAGTACTTC.

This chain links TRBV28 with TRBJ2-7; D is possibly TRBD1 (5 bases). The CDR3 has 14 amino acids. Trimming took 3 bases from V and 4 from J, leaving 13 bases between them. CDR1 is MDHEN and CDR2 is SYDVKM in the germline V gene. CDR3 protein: CASSFYRSLYEQYF. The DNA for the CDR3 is TGTGCCAGCAGTTTCTACAGGTCCCTATACGAGCAGTACTTC. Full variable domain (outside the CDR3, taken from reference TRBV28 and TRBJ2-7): DVKVTQSSRYLVKRTGEKVFLECVQDMDHENMFWYRQDPGLGLRLIYFSYDVKMKEKGDIPEGYSVSREKKERFSLILESASTNQTSMYLCASSFYRSLYEQYFGPGTRLTVT.

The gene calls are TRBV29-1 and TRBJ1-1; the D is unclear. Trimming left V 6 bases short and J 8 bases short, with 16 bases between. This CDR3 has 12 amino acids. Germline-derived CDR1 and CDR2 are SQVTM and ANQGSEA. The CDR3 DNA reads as TGCAGCGTGGCATTTTGGGGAGCAGAAGCTTTCTTT. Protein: CSVAFWGAEAFF.

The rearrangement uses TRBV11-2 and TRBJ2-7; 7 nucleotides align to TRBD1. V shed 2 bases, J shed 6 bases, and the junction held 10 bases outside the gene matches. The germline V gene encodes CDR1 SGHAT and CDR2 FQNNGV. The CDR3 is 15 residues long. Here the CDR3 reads CASSLQAGGYFEQYF. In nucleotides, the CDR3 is TGTGCCAGCAGCTTACAGGCAGGGGGTTATTTCGAGCAGTACTTC.

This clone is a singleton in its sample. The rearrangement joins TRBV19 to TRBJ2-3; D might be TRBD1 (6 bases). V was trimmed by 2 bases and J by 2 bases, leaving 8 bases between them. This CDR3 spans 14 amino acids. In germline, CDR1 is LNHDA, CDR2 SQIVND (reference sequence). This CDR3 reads CASSIWGPTDTQYF. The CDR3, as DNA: TGTGCCAGTAGTATATGGGGGCCCACAGATACGCAGTATTTT.